The 8 T cell receptor beta chains in this list originate from one sample, sequenced in a study of cytomegalovirus exposure and HLA in healthy donors. 13 Jbeta primers and 60 Vbeta primers were used for the PCR. Profiled with immunoSEQ multiplex PCR; TCRdb holds only in-frame clones, not every one. The profile covers some 75,000 clones, with about 78% appearing a single time and over 4.5% taken by the ten largest. Source material: PBMCs. These receptors were collected from a man in his late teens or twenties in good health and CMV-seropositive.

This chain uses TRBV9 with TRBJ1-1; D is perhaps TRBD1 (6 bases). The germline V and J ends were trimmed by 3 bases and 4 bases, with 13 bases remaining between them. The germline V gene encodes CDR1 SGDLS and CDR2 YYNGEE. The CDR3 runs 14 residues. CDR3 in DNA: TGTGCCAGCAGCGCACAGGGAGAGAGCACTGAAGCTTTCTTT. Residues: CASSAQGESTEAFF. The full variable domain, with the rest looked up from reference TRBV9 and TRBJ1-1, is DSGVTQTPKHLITATGQRVTLRCSPRSGDLSVYWYQQSLDQGLQFLIQYYNGEERAKGNILERFSAQQFPDLHSELNLSSLELGDSALYFCASSAQGESTEAFFGQGTRLTVV.

This chain connects TRBV7-9 to TRBJ2-7, with TRBD1 identical over 9 bases. In germline, CDR1 is SEHNR, CDR2 FQNEAQ (reference sequence). The CDR3 runs 14 residues. V trimming: 1 base; J trimming: 4 bases; junction bases outside the gene matches: 2. CDR3 in amino acids: CASSLEGQGYEQYF. CDR3 nucleotide sequence: TGTGCCAGCAGCTTAGAGGGACAGGGATACGAGCAGTACTTC.

This clone occurred a few times. The chain is built from TRBV21-1 and TRBJ2-3; TRBD1, as called in the table, went unchecked against the DNA. TRBV21-1 is designated a pseudogene. CDR3 length equals 16 residues. The CDR3: CASSKVPTGGTDTQYF. Written as DNA, the CDR3 is TGTGCCAGCAGCAAAGTGCCGACAGGAGGCACAGATACGCAGTATTTT.

The V call is TRBV10-3, the J call TRBJ2-7; TRBD1 aligns across 7 bases. After removal of 4 bases from V and 5 bases from J, the junction contained 8 bases not matched to a gene. The germline CDR1 and CDR2 sequences are ENHRY and SYGVKD. This CDR3 contains 14 residues. CDR3 loop: CAISGTGPTDEQYF. CDR3 sequence (DNA): TGTGCCATCAGTGGGACAGGCCCCACGGACGAGCAGTACTTC.

The chain recombines TRBV7-6 with TRBJ2-7; 11 nucleotides agree with TRBD2. CDR3 length: 15 residues. The germline CDR1 and CDR2 sequences are SGHVS and FNYEAQ. Trimming cost V 6 bases and J 9 bases; bases outside gene matches: 13. The CDR3 loop reads CASSSTILAGVVQYF. Here the CDR3 DNA reads TGTGCCAGCAGTTCAACGATACTAGCGGGAGTTGTGCAGTACTTC.

This chain joins TRBV28 and TRBJ2-7; the match to TRBD2 covers 9 bases. The CDR3 has 15 amino acids. J gave up 6 bases and V 3 bases, and 9 bases lay outside the gene matches. CDR1 and CDR2 from the germline V gene are MDHEN and SYDVKM. The CDR3 nucleotides are TGTGCCAGCAGTTTTATAATAGCGGGAGCTGGCGAGCAGTACTTC. Its translation: CASSFIIAGAGEQYF.

The chain has TRBV5-1 and TRBJ2-4; D is perhaps TRBD2 (5 bases). The germline gives CDR1 SGHRS, CDR2 YFSETQ. Deletions cut 4 bases from V and 3 bases from J, with 11 bases between. CDR3 length: 14 residues. CDR3 region: CASSRNEGKNIQYF. The DNA for the CDR3 is TGCGCCAGCAGCCGTAACGAGGGCAAAAACATTCAGTACTTC.

The chain recombines TRBV11-1 with TRBJ1-2; D gene unclear. Germline CDR1 and CDR2: SGHAT and FQDESV (reference sequence). Deletions cut 3 bases from V and 1 base from J, with 9 bases between. CDR3 size: 14 residues. The CDR3 here is CASSFRADNYGYTF. The CDR3 coding sequence is TGTGCCAGCAGCTTCCGCGCGGATAACTATGGCTACACCTTC.